The text below deals with one TCR beta chain. What it binds is not known. Germline CDR1 reads SNHLY; CDR2 reads FYNNEI. The germline V and J ends were trimmed by 4 bases and 5 bases, with 11 bases remaining between them. This CDR3 has 13 residues. The sample is drawn from a study of glioma-infiltrating T cells. Study conclusions and caveats: Only very few CDR3 sequences appeared in both tissue and blood.

The iRepertoire nested amplicon-rescue multiplex PCR amplified TCR alpha and beta CDR3s from RNA. Each CDR3 protein is one row after TCRdb ran MiXCR on the multiplex PCR reads. In the table there are 300,000 to 400,000 distinct CDR3 sequences, approximately 42% of which are singletons. The chain is built from TRBV2 and TRBJ1-1; D unclear. The sample comprised glioma tissue, nonneoplastic brain tissue, or PBMCs (not recorded which). The TCR was taken from a human donor with low-grade glioma or glioblastoma, undergoing nonglioma brain surgery, or in good health (not recorded which). This chain's CDR3 is CASSVLGETEAFF. The CDR3, as DNA: TGTGCCAGCAGTGTACTCGGAGAGACTGAAGCTTTCTTT.